The next 10 T cell receptor beta chains were all read from a single sample in a study of T cells in women clearing cervical HPV infection. Data came from immunoSEQ multiplex PCR; TCRdb stores just in-frame clones and leaves some out. This repertoire includes fewer than 35,000 clones. The specimen sequenced was blood buffy coat. These receptors were taken from a woman between 18 and 70 years old with a cervical HPV16 infection that either progressed to CIN3+ or cleared (not recorded which).

Comment on this clone: The read stops 3 residues short of the end of the CDR3; the missing end is completed from the germline J gene. This sequence joins TRBV12-3 or TRBV12-4 and TRBJ2-3, with 7 bases aligning to TRBD2. The CDR3 sequence is 18 residues long. V dropped 2 bases and J dropped 0; count of bases not matched to a gene: 11. Partial CDR3 DNA: TGTGCCAGCAGTTTACCGATCCGCGGGGGACGAAGCACAGATACG. It codes for CASSLPIRGGRSTDT. The entire CDR3 protein is CASSLPIRGGRSTDTQYF.

With respect to this clone: The CDR3 extends 3 residues past the end of the read, so its final part is completed from the germline J gene. The rearrangement links TRBV7-2 to TRBJ2-7, with D perhaps TRBD1 or TRBD2 (5 bases each). CDR3 length: 15 residues. Per germline, CDR1 SGHTA and CDR2 FQGNSA. The V and J ends lost 1 base and 4 bases respectively, with 14 bases between them. CDR3 DNA, as far as it was read: TGTGCCAGCAGCTTAGTCGAGGGGCCCGGGTACGAG. As protein: CASSLVEGPGYE. The whole CDR3 protein reads CASSLVEGPGYEQYF.

CDR3 bases read: TGTGCCAGCAGCTTACAGGGCGGAGGGTCACCG. Residues: CASSLQGGGSP. The entire CDR3 sequence reads CASSLQGGGSPLFF. V gene TRBV7-3 combines with J gene TRBJ2-2; possibly TRBD2 for D (6 bases). The read comes to an end 3 residues before the CDR3 does, leaving the germline J gene to fill in the end. The germline V gene has CDR1 SGHTA and CDR2 FQGTGA. CDR3 length: 14 residues.

About this clone: The CDR3 end falls 3 residues outside the read, so it is completed with the germline J gene. The chain links TRBV19 to TRBJ1-5, with D possibly being TRBD1 (5 bases). The germline gives CDR1 LNHDA, CDR2 SQIVND (reference sequence). V shed 3 bases and J shed 4 bases, with 16 bases lying between them. This CDR3 region has 16 residues. The CDR3 loop is CASSIPTDRLNQPQHF. The sequenced part of the CDR3 DNA is TGTGCCAGTAGTATCCCGACAGATCGCTTGAATCAGCCC. Full variable domain (missing parts from reference TRBV19 and TRBJ1-5): DGGITQSPKYLFRKEGQNVTLSCEQNLNHDAMYWYRQDPGQGLRLIYYSQIVNDFQKGDIAEGYSVSREKKESFPLTVTSAQKNPTAFYLCASSIPTDRLNQPQHFGDGTRLSIL.

A word on this clone: Germline is not matched at one junction end, which may reflect a read error. The CDR3 end falls 3 residues outside the read, so it is completed with the germline J gene. The chain joins TRBV2 to TRBJ2-1; D is possibly TRBD1 (5 bases). The CDR3 has 12 residues. Germline values: CDR1 SNHLY, CDR2 FYNNEI. The part of the CDR3 DNA that was read is TGTGCCAGCATTGAAAGGGGCAATGAG. It specifies CASIERGNE. The full CDR3 protein is CASIERGNEQFF. The full variable domain, with the rest looked up from reference TRBV2 and TRBJ2-1, is EPEVTQTPSHQVTQMGQEVILRCVPISNHLYFYWYRQILGQKVEFLVSFYNNEISEKSEIFDDQFSVERPDGSNFTLKIRSTKLEDSAMYFCASIERGNEQFFGPGTRLTVL.

A note on this clone: The read finishes 3 residues shy of the CDR3 end, and the germline J gene is used to complete it. V gene TRBV11-2 combines with J gene TRBJ2-7, with 7 bases aligning to TRBD2. This CDR3 region has 11 residues. J lost 6 bases, V lost 7 bases, and 3 bases had no gene match. Germline assignment: CDR1 SGHAT and CDR2 FQNNGV. CDR3 bases read: TGTGCCAGCACCCGGGGGGTCGAG. Translation gives CASTRGVE. The whole CDR3 reads CASTRGVEQYF.

In regard to this clone: The CDR3 end is not reached by the read, which stops 3 residues before it; the germline J gene fills it in. The genes are TRBV5-3 and TRBJ2-4, with a weak D call TRBD1 (5 bases). TRBV5-3 counts as an open reading frame of uncertain function. The CDR3 is made up of 19 amino acids. The sequenced CDR3 bases are TGTGCCAGAAGCTTGGGAGCAGGGATCCACCGTCTTCACAATCAGCCT. This translates into CARSLGAGIHRLHNQP. The full-length CDR3 reads as CARSLGAGIHRLHNQPQYF.

Notes on this clone: Coverage ceases 3 residues before the CDR3 finishes, and the germline J gene fills in the end. The genes are TRBV14 and TRBJ2-2, with D possibly TRBD1 on 6 matching bases. Germline V gene sequence: CDR1 SGHDN, CDR2 FVKESK. The CDR3 contains 13 residues. V was trimmed by 4 bases and J by 6 bases, leaving 9 bases between them. Partial CDR3 DNA: TGTGCCAGCAGCCCCAGGGGTCCCGGGGAG. This sequence encodes CASSPRGPGE. The CDR3 in its entirety is CASSPRGPGELFF.

Worth noting for this clone: The observed sequence ends 3 residues before the CDR3 terminus, with the missing tail filled in from the germline J gene. The chain employs TRBV4-1 and TRBJ2-7; 7 nucleotides line up with TRBD1. Germline trimming cut 4 bases from V and 3 bases from J; bases unmatched to any gene: 6. The CDR3 sequence is 14 residues long. Germline V CDR1 and CDR2: MGHRA, YSYEKL. CDR3: CASSPGTAGYEQYF. The DNA read from the CDR3 is TGCGCCAGCAGCCCCGGGACAGCAGGCTACGAG.

The CDR3 bases that were read are TGTGCCAGTAGTTCTCGACAGGGGGCGCGGGGTCAGCCC. It encodes CASSSRQGARGQP. The full CDR3 protein reads CASSSRQGARGQPQHF. The chain uses TRBV19 and TRBJ1-5, with 10 bases that match TRBD1. The read ends 3 residues early relative to the CDR3; the germline J gene fills the gap. The CDR3 consists of 16 residues. The germline gives CDR1 LNHDA, CDR2 SQIVND (reference sequence). V lost 5 bases and J lost 6; bases outside the gene matches: 10.